This T cell receptor beta chain was obtained from a study of regulatory T cells in long-lasting Graves disease. Study-wide results and limits: Persistent patients had a count of shared public clonotypes (about 2,500) that exceeded that of new patients (approximately 1,000).

HTBI primers from iRepertoire and Arm-PCR of CDR3 regions yielded the TCR beta libraries. TCRdb re-derived calls from the multiplex PCR reads in MiXCR, one entry per CDR3 protein. The table includes about 660,000 distinct CDR3 sequences, around 30% detected once. Worth noting for this clonotype: Its matching antigen is unknown.

Noted time point: persistent/refractory GD, antithyroid drugs over 5 years with positive TRAb. Generation of the TCR library employed RNA extracted from PBMCs. Peripheral blood, nine milliliters of it, was drawn into EDTA tubes. The receptor comes from a female donor with Graves disease. Material: peripheral blood mononuclear cells (PBMCs), obtained when the disease was refractory, from a patient treated with antithyroid drugs.

The CDR3 DNA reads TGTGCCAGCAGCATACAAGCCGGTGAAGCTTTCTTT. Translating it yields CASSIQAGEAFF. This chain links TRBV6-1 with TRBJ1-1; D not certain. This CDR3 region has 12 residues. Per the germline V gene, CDR1 is MNHNS and CDR2 is SASEGT. V was clipped by 6 bases and J by 7 bases, with 12 bases between them.